The rows below give T cell receptor beta chains drawn from one sample of a study of T cell responses to AZD1222 COVID-19 vaccine. Sequencing used immunoSEQ multiplex PCR; TCRdb keeps in-frame clones, though not all of them. Here the sample spans some 60,000 clones, around 88% being singletons. The specimen was peripheral blood, collected 28 days after the second AZD1222 dose. The receptor set was obtained from an adult who received the AZD1222 COVID-19 vaccine. The CDR3 runs from the conserved cysteine through the conserved F or W. D genes are given only for firm matches. The listing skips clone size in some rows; elsewhere it reads once, few, many or a size class.

d_call j_call v_call cdr3_length clone_size cdr3_nt cdr3_aa
NA TRBJ2-7 TRBV5-1 13 NA TGCGCCAGCAGCTTGGCCGAGGGCTACGAGCAGTACTTC CASSLAEGYEQYF
TRBD2 TRBJ2-5 TRBV5-1 15 NA TGCGCCAGCAGCGAGGGACTAGCGGGGGGAGAGACCCAGTACTTC CASSEGLAGGETQYF
NA TRBJ1-3 TRBV19 13 NA TGTGCCAGTAATGAGGGGTCTGGAAACACCATATATTTT CASNEGSGNTIYF
NA TRBJ1-6 TRBV19 13 once TGTGCCAGTAGTAACAGGGAAAATTCACCCCTCCACTTT CASSNRENSPLHF
TRBD1 TRBJ1-5 TRBV4-3 18 NA TGCGCCAGCAGCCAAGATCTAGGGACAGGGGGCGATAATCAGCCCCAGCATTTT CASSQDLGTGGDNQPQHF
NA TRBJ2-7 TRBV13 14 NA TGTGCCAGCAGCTCCTCCAAGAGCTCCTACGAGCAGTACTTC CASSSSKSSYEQYF
TRBD2 TRBJ2-5 TRBV2 14 NA TGTGCCAGCAGAACTAGCGGGGGACCAGAGACCCAGTACTTC CASRTSGGPETQYF
TRBD1 TRBJ1-2 TRBV29-1 15 NA TGCAGCGTTGAAAGGCGGGGACAGGGAGACTATGGCTACACCTTC CSVERRGQGDYGYTF
TRBD1 TRBJ2-3 TRBV28 16 NA TGTGCCAGCAGTCCGGGGACAGGGGGACGCACAGATACGCAGTATTTT CASSPGTGGRTDTQYF
TRBD2 TRBJ2-5 TRBV11-2 15 NA TGTGCCAGCAGCTCCTCCGGGACTAGCGCAGAGACCCAGTACTTC CASSSSGTSAETQYF
TRBD1 TRBJ1-1 TRBV6-6 15 NA TGTGCCAGTTGCCCGACAGGGTCCGGGAACACTGAAGCTTTCTTT CASCPTGSGNTEAFF
TRBD1 TRBJ2-2 TRBV6-5 14 few TGTGCCAGCAGCCCGGGACAGGGTCCGGGGGAGCTGTTTTTT CASSPGQGPGELFF
NA TRBJ2-7 TRBV6-5 14 NA TGTGCCAGCAGCCACCCCGGTGGTGTGAGGGAGCAGTACTTC CASSHPGGVREQYF
NA TRBJ2-1 TRBV4-2 16 NA TGTGCCAGCAGCCAAGTTGCCAGGGGTTTCTACAATGAGCAGTTCTTC CASSQVARGFYNEQFF
NA TRBJ1-1 TRBV11-3 13 NA TGTGCCAGCAGCTACACAGGGAGAACTGAAGCTTTCTTT CASSYTGRTEAFF
NA TRBJ2-5 TRBV5-1 15 NA TGCGCCAGCAGCCGAGCAGGGGAGTTTCAAGAGACCCAGTACTTC CASSRAGEFQETQYF
TRBD1 TRBJ2-4 TRBV5-1 15 NA TGCGCCAGCAGCACCGGACAGGGGGACAAAAACATTCAGTACTTC CASSTGQGDKNIQYF
NA TRBJ2-1 TRBV7-3 13 NA TGTGCCAGCAGCGCGACAGCTCTCAATGAGCAGTTCTTC CASSATALNEQFF
NA TRBJ1-3 TRBV9 14 NA TGTGCCAGCAGCGTAGGTAGCTCTGGAAACACCATATATTTT CASSVGSSGNTIYF
TRBD1 TRBJ2-1 TRBV5-4 16 NA TGTGCCAGCAGCACTGGACAGGGGACGGGGGGCAATGAGCAGTTCTTC CASSTGQGTGGNEQFF
NA TRBJ2-1 TRBV19 13 NA TGTGCCAGTAGTATCCCGGGGACAACTGAGCAGTTCTTC CASSIPGTTEQFF